These 16 T cell receptor beta chains originate from one sample sequenced in a study of blood T cell repertoires in COVID-19. Produced via immunoSEQ multiplex PCR; TCRdb's table is partial and in-frame only. The table shows approximately 180,000 clones, with approximately 82% occurring only once. Sequenced: PBMCs or T cells enriched from blood (not recorded which). Source of these receptors: a woman aged 50 to 65 who had recovered from COVID-19.

This clone was recorded a few times. The V call is TRBV6-2 or TRBV6-3, the J call TRBJ2-7, with TRBD2 matching over 11 bases. The trim removed 7 bases at V and 3 bases at J, leaving 5 bases unmatched. This CDR3 has 14 residues. Germline assignment: CDR1 MNHEY and CDR2 SVGEGT. DNA of the CDR3: TGTGCCAGCACCCCACTAGCGGGAGACTACGAGCAGTACTTC. Translating it yields CASTPLAGDYEQYF.

V usage is TRBV9 and J usage is TRBJ2-3; 14 positions agree with TRBD2. The CDR3 is 17 residues long. CDR1 and CDR2 from the germline V gene are SGDLS and YYNGEE. The junction had 1 base not matched to a gene; V was cut back by 0 bases and J by 1 base. The CDR3 DNA reads TGTGCCAGCAGCGTAGCGGGACTAGCGGGGGGCACAGATACGCAGTATTTT. Protein: CASSVAGLAGGTDTQYF.

The chain uses TRBV29-1 and TRBJ2-1; D possibly corresponds to TRBD2 (5 bases). With 3 bases removed from V and 7 bases from J, the gap between germline ends came to 10 bases. The CDR3 is 12 residues long. The germline gives CDR1 SQVTM, CDR2 ANQGSEA. CDR3 DNA: TGCAGCGTTGAGGGCGGACTGAATGAGCAGTTCTTC. Its translation: CSVEGGLNEQFF.

The chain joins TRBV29-1 to TRBJ2-1, with TRBD1 identical over 7 bases. CDR3 length: 14 residues. Looked up from germline, CDR1 is SQVTM and CDR2 is ANQGSEA. Germline trimming cut 4 bases from V and 7 bases from J; bases unmatched to any gene: 10. For the CDR3, the DNA is TGCAGCGTTGTACTACCTGACAGGGCGAATGAGCAGTTCTTC. Translation gives CSVVLPDRANEQFF.

This chain links TRBV5-1 with TRBJ1-2, with D unresolved. The germline V gene encodes CDR1 SGHRS and CDR2 YFSETQ. V lost 4 bases, J lost 6 bases, and 16 bases lay in between. CDR3 size: 14 residues. The CDR3 protein is CASSPATRRDGYTF. CDR3 in DNA: TGCGCCAGCAGCCCAGCAACCAGACGGGATGGCTACACCTTC.

The J gene is TRBJ1-1, the V gene TRBV6-5; D remains unclear. V lost 0 bases and J 5 bases, leaving 10 bases between the germline ends. The CDR3 covers 14 residues. Looked up from germline, CDR1 is MNHEY and CDR2 is SVGAGI. Here the CDR3 reads CASSYSLGGTEAFF. In DNA form, the CDR3 reads TGTGCCAGCAGTTACTCCTTGGGAGGGACTGAAGCTTTCTTT.

The CDR3 DNA reads as TGTGCCAGTAGTCGACAGGGTCAAGGTGGCTACACCTTC. This codes for CASSRQGQGGYTF. The rearrangement uses TRBV19 and TRBJ1-2, with TRBD1 matching 7 bases. V dropped 5 bases and J dropped 7; count of bases not matched to a gene: 7. The CDR3 covers 13 residues. Germline V gene sequence: CDR1 LNHDA, CDR2 SQIVND (reference sequence). The entire variable domain, with the rest obtained from reference TRBV19 and TRBJ1-2, is as follows: DGGITQSPKYLFRKEGQNVTLSCEQNLNHDAMYWYRQDPGQGLRLIYYSQIVNDFQKGDIAEGYSVSREKKESFPLTVTSAQKNPTAFYLCASSRQGQGGYTFGSGTRLTVV.

The V and J genes are TRBV10-3 and TRBJ2-5; D is possibly TRBD1 (7 bases). Germline CDR1 is ENHRY and CDR2 is SYGVKD. The CDR3 runs to 14 residues. V gave up 7 bases and J gave up 0 bases, with 12 bases separating them. CDR3 sequence (DNA): TGTGCCATCATGCGGGACAGAGACCAAGAGACCCAGTACTTC. It encodes CAIMRDRDQETQYF.

The chain combines TRBV7-2 with TRBJ1-4; D not resolved. The CDR3 has 18 residues. Germline V gives CDR1 SGHTA, CDR2 FQGNSA. Between the trimmed V and J ends, which lost 0 bases and 0 bases, there was a span of 14 bases. CDR3 loop: CASSLASVTGSTNEKLFF. The CDR3 DNA is TGTGCCAGCAGCTTAGCGTCGGTGACTGGTTCAACTAATGAAAAACTGTTTTTT.

Here the CDR3 reads CASSIRGGPYVGNTIYF. In DNA, the CDR3 is TGTGCCAGTAGTATAAGGGGGGGGCCCTATGTGGGAAACACCATATATTTT. This chain connects TRBV19 to TRBJ1-3; D may be TRBD1 (6 bases). Germline CDR1 reads LNHDA; CDR2 reads SQIVND (reference sequence). V lost 2 bases, J lost 4 bases, and 18 bases lay in between. The CDR3 loop spans 17 amino acids.

The V and J genes are TRBV7-3 and TRBJ2-1; 9 positions match TRBD1. Germline assignment: CDR1 SGHTA and CDR2 FQGTGA. This CDR3 has 14 residues. With 6 bases clipped from V and 9 bases from J, the junction kept 9 bases outside the gene matches. The CDR3 DNA sequence: TGTGCCAGCAGTTTTACGACAGGGGGAGTTGAGCAGTTCTTC. This sequence encodes CASSFTTGGVEQFF.

This clone was picked up one time. V gene TRBV15 combines with J gene TRBJ2-7; 7 nucleotides align to TRBD1. With 0 bases clipped from V and 0 bases from J, the junction kept 2 bases outside the gene matches. CDR1 is LNHNV, CDR2 YYDKDF, per germline (reference sequence). The CDR3 covers 15 residues. CDR3 nucleotide sequence: TGTGCCACCAGCAGAGACAGGGGGAGCTCCTACGAGCAGTACTTC. Its protein is CATSRDRGSSYEQYF.

V usage is TRBV5-1 and J usage is TRBJ1-6; D perhaps matches TRBD1 (5 bases). CDR1 and CDR2 (germline): SGHRS, YFSETQ. V shed 1 base and J shed 8 bases, with 10 bases lying between them. The CDR3 has 14 amino acids. The DNA for the CDR3 is TGCGCCAGCAGCTTGCTAGGGGCAGATTCACCCCTCCACTTT. This encodes CASSLLGADSPLHF.

This sequence joins TRBV29-1 and TRBJ2-5, with 7 bases lining up with TRBD1. V shed 2 bases and J 4 bases; nucleotides not matched to a gene: 4. Germline loops: CDR1 SQVTM, CDR2 ANQGSEA. The CDR3 length is 13 residues. In DNA form, the CDR3 reads TGCAGCGTTGAAAAACAGGGGCGAGAGACCCAGTACTTC. Translating gives CSVEKQGRETQYF.

The chain is built from TRBV24-1 and TRBJ2-5; D ambiguous. Germline CDR1 and CDR2: KGHDR and SFDVKD. V gave up 0 bases and J gave up 2 bases, with 9 bases separating them. The CDR3 extends over 15 amino acids. The CDR3 DNA is TGTGCCACCAGTGATTTGACGTCAGGACAAGAGACCCAGTACTTC. Translation gives CATSDLTSGQETQYF.

This clone was seen a handful of times. This chain connects TRBV27 to TRBJ1-6, with D tentatively TRBD1 (5 bases). V lost 7 bases and J lost 5, with 9 bases in between. There are 13 residues in the CDR3. Germline CDR1 MNHEY, CDR2 SMNVEV (reference sequence). CDR3 sequence (DNA): TGTGCCAGCAAGCGGGGCGATAATTCACCCCTCCACTTT. It codes for CASKRGDNSPLHF.